This T cell receptor beta chain was sequenced for a study of OX40 agonist ivuxolimab in advanced cancers. As for the study in general: Treatment of patients was with ivuxolimab, an agonistic anti-OX40 (CD134) antibody.

CDR3 size: 16 residues. The germline gives CDR1 SGHTA, CDR2 FQGNSA. Trimming took off 0 bases at V and 8 bases at J, with 17 bases between the two ends. TCRdb's copy holds only in-frame clones and misses some; the assay was immunoSEQ multiplex PCR. The repertoire consists of around 91,000 clones, with roughly nine tenths occurring once and the leading ten covering about 0.2%. This TCR derives from an adult with an advanced solid tumor such as melanoma, head and neck, liver or kidney cancer. Material: CD4+ or CD8+ T cells sorted from blood, obtained in a trial of the OX40 agonist ivuxolimab. The V and J genes are TRBV7-2 and TRBJ2-1; D is perhaps TRBD2 (6 bases). This CDR3 reads CASSLARSSEGYEQFF. DNA of the CDR3: TGTGCCAGCAGCTTAGCGCGGTCTAGCGAGGGCTATGAGCAGTTCTTC.